These T cell receptor beta chains were read from a single sample in a study of cytomegalovirus exposure and HLA in healthy donors. The method was immunoSEQ multiplex PCR; TCRdb's version includes in-frame clones alone and lacks a portion of them. The table has around 100,000 clones, 70% to 80% seen once. The sequencing input was PBMCs. The receptors were gathered from a middle-aged woman in good health and CMV-seropositive. Both conserved end residues are part of each CDR3. The order of the fields is CDR3 DNA, CDR3 protein, V gene, D gene, clone size, J gene. D genes are given only for firm matches. Not every row has a clone size; where given, it reads once, few, many or a size class.

TGTGCCAGCAGCTATTCTAGCGGGTACACCGGGGAGCTGTTTTTT | CASSYSSGYTGELFF | TRBV7-3 | TRBD2 | . | TRBJ2-2
TGTGCCTGGAGAATCGGTATGAACACTGAAGCTTTCTTT | CAWRIGMNTEAFF | TRBV30 | . | . | TRBJ1-1
TGTGCCAGCAAGACAGGGGGTGACTATGGCTACACCTTC | CASKTGGDYGYTF | TRBV5-4 | TRBD1 | once | TRBJ1-2
TGTGCCAGCAGGGAGACGGACTCCTACGAGCAGTACTTC | CASRETDSYEQYF | TRBV6-5 | . | once | TRBJ2-7
TGTGCCAGCAGCCGCCCCCGGCTTGCCCACCGGGACAGGGGCTTCTATGGCTACACCTTC | CASSRPRLAHRDRGFYGYTF | TRBV13 | TRBD1 | . | TRBJ1-2
TGTGCCACCAGCAGACCCGGGACAGGGTATGGCTACACCTTC | CATSRPGTGYGYTF | TRBV15 | TRBD1 | medium-sized | TRBJ1-2
TGTGCCAGCAGCCCAGGACCCGGACGGGATTACACTGAAGCTTTCTTT | CASSPGPGRDYTEAFF | TRBV27 | . | . | TRBJ1-1
TGTGCCAGCAGCCCGACAGGGGGCTCCTACAATGAGCAGTTCTTC | CASSPTGGSYNEQFF | TRBV7-2 | TRBD1 | . | TRBJ2-1
TGTGCCAGCAGCTTAGCCGGGAGGACCACCTACGAGCAGTACTTC | CASSLAGRTTYEQYF | TRBV7-2 | TRBD2 | . | TRBJ2-7
TGTGCCAGCAGCTTTACCGGGACAGGGGCCAACAATGAGCAGTTCTTC | CASSFTGTGANNEQFF | TRBV7-9 | TRBD1 | . | TRBJ2-1
TGCAGTGCTTCGGACACGTACGAGCAGTACTTC | CSASDTYEQYF | TRBV20-1 | . | . | TRBJ2-7
TGCGCCAGCAGCCAAGATCCCTCCGACAGGGAGGACACTGAAGCTTTCTTT | CASSQDPSDREDTEAFF | TRBV4-1 | TRBD1 | . | TRBJ1-1
TGTGCCAGCAGTCCCTCCGGGACTAGCGGGGGGGCATCAGGCACCGGGGAGCTGTTTTTT | CASSPSGTSGGASGTGELFF | TRBV6-4 | TRBD2 | . | TRBJ2-2
TGTGCCAGCAGCTTGGGTCTAGCGGGGGGCGGCATTCAGTACTTC | CASSLGLAGGGIQYF | TRBV5-8 | TRBD2 | . | TRBJ2-4
TGTGCCAGCAGCCGAGGGGGCAAGAGCTCCTACAATGAGCAGTTCTTC | CASSRGGKSSYNEQFF | TRBV5-6 | TRBD1 | few | TRBJ2-1
TGCGCCAGCAGCGAACGGACAGGAAACACTGAAGCTTTCTTT | CASSERTGNTEAFF | TRBV4-3 | TRBD1 | few | TRBJ1-1
TGTGCCAGCAGTGAGGTGCCAGGGGGCAGTCAGCCCCAGCATTTT | CASSEVPGGSQPQHF | TRBV6-1 | TRBD1 | . | TRBJ1-5
TGTGCCACCAGCAGCGCGCGACAGGGTTCCTACGAGCAGTACTTC | CATSSARQGSYEQYF | TRBV15 | TRBD1 | . | TRBJ2-7
TGTGCCAGCAGCCAGAAGGCGGGAGCAACTAATGAAAAACTGTTTTTT | CASSQKAGATNEKLFF | TRBV4-2 | . | . | TRBJ1-4
TGTGCCAGCAGCTTGATCGGGAGTTATAATGAAAAACTGTTTTTT | CASSLIGSYNEKLFF | TRBV5-8 | . | . | TRBJ1-4
TGCGCCAGCAGCCTGGACAGGGGAGAAGCTTTCTTT | CASSLDRGEAFF | TRBV4-3 | TRBD1 | . | TRBJ1-1
TGTGCCAGCAGCTTGGGGGCGCGCACAGATACGCAGTATTTT | CASSLGARTDTQYF | TRBV5-6 | . | . | TRBJ2-3
TGCGCCAGCAGCTGGTTCGGGGATCGGACTGAAGCTTTCTTT | CASSWFGDRTEAFF | TRBV5-1 | . | . | TRBJ1-1
TGTGCCTGGAGCGAGGGTGCTAACTATGGCTACACCTTC | CAWSEGANYGYTF | TRBV30 | . | . | TRBJ1-2